The 5 T cell receptor beta chains presented below share a single source sample, sequenced in a study of blood T cells in healthy people across ages. Through a sample-barcoded 5' primer and a J-beta primer mix, a second PCR was run for roughly 6 to 11 cycles. TCRdb used MiXCR to reprocess the 5' RACE reads, holding one entry per CDR3 protein. Of some 1.5 million distinct CDR3 sequences in the sample, 42% were seen once. Sequenced sample: blood. Receptors were obtained from a woman younger than 35 in good health.

This chain joins TRBV11-2 and TRBJ2-1; possible D gene TRBD1, 6 bases. The J call is in doubt because the DNA end fits TRBJ2-7 better. The CDR3 spans 17 residues. Germline V lookup: CDR1 SGHAT, CDR2 FQNNGV. In DNA form, the CDR3 reads TGTGCCAGCAGCTCCGAAGTCCTAGGGGGTTGGTACAATGAGCAGTACTTC. It is translated as CASSSEVLGGWYNEQYF.

The chain combines TRBV14 with TRBJ1-4; D possibly corresponds to TRBD1 (5 bases). V was trimmed by 7 bases and J by 10 bases, leaving 16 bases between them. This CDR3 has 13 residues. The germline V gene has CDR1 SGHDN and CDR2 FVKESK. CDR3 sequence reads: CASMRGGSGKLFF. In DNA form, the CDR3 reads TGTGCCAGCATGAGGGGTGGGTCTGGAAAACTGTTTTTT.

The rearrangement joins TRBV20-1 to TRBJ2-1; tentatively, D is TRBD2 (5 bases). CDR1 and CDR2 (germline): DFQATT, SNEGSKA (reference sequence). V lost 4 bases, J lost 6 bases, and 16 bases lay in between. The CDR3 spans 14 residues. The CDR3 loop is CSAINTRKANEQFF. CDR3 coding DNA: TGCAGTGCTATCAACACTAGGAAAGCCAATGAGCAGTTCTTC.

The chain is built from TRBV29-1 and TRBJ2-1; D may be TRBD1 or TRBD2 (5 bases each). CDR3 length equals 12 residues. Germline V gene sequence: CDR1 SQVTM, CDR2 ANQGSEA. With 3 bases removed from V and 7 bases from J, the gap between germline ends came to 10 bases. This chain's CDR3 is CSVDQGRNEQFF. Here the CDR3 DNA reads TGCAGCGTTGATCAGGGACGGAATGAGCAGTTCTTC.

V and J are TRBV20-1 and TRBJ2-4; 7 nucleotides line up with TRBD2. The end of the DNA fits TRBJ2-7 better, so the J call may be wrong. CDR1 DFQATT and CDR2 SNEGSKA come from the germline V gene (reference sequence). The CDR3 consists of 16 residues. CDR3 nucleotides: TGCAGTGCTAGAGATCGGGACGGGGCGGGGGTTTACGAGCAGTACTTC. This codes for CSARDRDGAGVYEQYF.